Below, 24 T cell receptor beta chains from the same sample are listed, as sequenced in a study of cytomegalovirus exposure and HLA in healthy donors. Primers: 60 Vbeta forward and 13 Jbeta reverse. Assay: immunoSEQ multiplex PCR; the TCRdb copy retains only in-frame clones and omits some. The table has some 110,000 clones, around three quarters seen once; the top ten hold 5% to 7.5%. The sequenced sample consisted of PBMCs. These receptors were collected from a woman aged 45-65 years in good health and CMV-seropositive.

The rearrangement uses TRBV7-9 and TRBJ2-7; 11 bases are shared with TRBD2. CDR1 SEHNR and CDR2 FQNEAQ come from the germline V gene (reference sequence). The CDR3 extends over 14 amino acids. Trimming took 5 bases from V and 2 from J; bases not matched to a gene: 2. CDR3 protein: CASSPSGGTYEQYF. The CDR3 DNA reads TGTGCCAGCAGCCCTAGCGGGGGGACCTACGAGCAGTACTTC.

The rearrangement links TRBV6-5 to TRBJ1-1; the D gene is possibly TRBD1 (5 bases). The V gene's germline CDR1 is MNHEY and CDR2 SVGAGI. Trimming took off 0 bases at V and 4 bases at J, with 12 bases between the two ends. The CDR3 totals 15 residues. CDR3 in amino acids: CASSYSVAGITEAFF. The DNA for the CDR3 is TGTGCCAGCAGTTACTCGGTAGCAGGGATCACTGAAGCTTTCTTT.

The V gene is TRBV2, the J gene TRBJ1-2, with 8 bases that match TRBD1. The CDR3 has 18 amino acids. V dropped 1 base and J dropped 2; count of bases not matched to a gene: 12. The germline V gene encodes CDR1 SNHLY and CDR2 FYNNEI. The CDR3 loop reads CASSEGGTGQYPNYGYTF. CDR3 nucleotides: TGTGCCAGCAGTGAAGGGGGGACAGGACAATACCCAAACTATGGCTACACCTTC.

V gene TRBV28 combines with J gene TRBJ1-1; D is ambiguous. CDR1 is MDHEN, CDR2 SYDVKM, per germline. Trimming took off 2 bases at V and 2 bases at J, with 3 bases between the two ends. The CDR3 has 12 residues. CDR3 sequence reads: CASSLINTEAFF. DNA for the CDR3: TGTGCCAGCAGTTTAATAAACACTGAAGCTTTCTTT.

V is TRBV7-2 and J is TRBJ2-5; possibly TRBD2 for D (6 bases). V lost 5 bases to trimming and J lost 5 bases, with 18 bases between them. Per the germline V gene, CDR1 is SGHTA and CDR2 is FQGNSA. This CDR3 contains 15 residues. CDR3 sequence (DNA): TGTGCCAGCAGCCCCACGATTGCGGGGCTGGAGACCCAGTACTTC. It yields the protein CASSPTIAGLETQYF.

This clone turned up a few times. CDR3 amino acids: CASSYSHSPLYGYTF. The DNA for the CDR3 is TGTGCCAGCAGTTACTCTCACAGTCCTCTCTATGGCTACACCTTC. The chain combines TRBV6-5 with TRBJ1-2; D gene uncertain. This CDR3 comprises 15 residues. Germline V gene sequence: CDR1 MNHEY, CDR2 SVGAGI. With 0 bases removed from V and 4 bases from J, the gap between germline ends came to 12 bases.

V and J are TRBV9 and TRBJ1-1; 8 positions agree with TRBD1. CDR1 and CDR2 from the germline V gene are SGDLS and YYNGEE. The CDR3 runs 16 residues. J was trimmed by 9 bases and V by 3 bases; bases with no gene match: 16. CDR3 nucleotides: TGTGCCAGCAGCGCGACACACAGGGGGAACCTCGGGAAAGCTTTCTTT. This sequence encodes CASSATHRGNLGKAFF.

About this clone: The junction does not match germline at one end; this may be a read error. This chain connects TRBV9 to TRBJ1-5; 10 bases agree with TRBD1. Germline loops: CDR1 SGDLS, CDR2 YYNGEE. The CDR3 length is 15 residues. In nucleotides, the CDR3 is TGTGCCGGCAGCGTCGGGACAGGGGAAAATCAGCCCCAGCATTTT. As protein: CAGSVGTGENQPQHF.

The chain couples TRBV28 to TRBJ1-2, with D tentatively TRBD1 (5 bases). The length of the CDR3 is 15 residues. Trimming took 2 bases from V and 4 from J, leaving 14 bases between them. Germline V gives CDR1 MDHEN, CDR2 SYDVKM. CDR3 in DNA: TGTGCCAGCAGTTTAGGGCAGGGCACCGGCTATGGCTACACCTTC. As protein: CASSLGQGTGYGYTF.

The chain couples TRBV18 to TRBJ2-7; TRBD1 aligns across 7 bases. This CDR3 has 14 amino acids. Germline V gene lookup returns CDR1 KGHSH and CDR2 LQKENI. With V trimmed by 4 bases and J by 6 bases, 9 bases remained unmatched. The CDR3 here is CASSLFDRAGEQYF. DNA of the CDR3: TGTGCCAGCTCACTATTCGACAGGGCGGGCGAGCAGTACTTC.

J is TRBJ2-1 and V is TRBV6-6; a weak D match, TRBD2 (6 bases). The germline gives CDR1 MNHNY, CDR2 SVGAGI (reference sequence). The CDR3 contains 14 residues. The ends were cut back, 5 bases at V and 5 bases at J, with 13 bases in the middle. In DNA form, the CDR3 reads TGTGCCAGCAGTCACAGGAGGGGTGACAATGAGCAGTTCTTC. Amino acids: CASSHRRGDNEQFF.

The CDR3 is CASSVTGQNTEAFF. CDR3 DNA sequence: TGTGCCAGCAGCGTCACAGGCCAGAACACTGAAGCTTTCTTT. The chain employs TRBV9 and TRBJ1-1, with D possibly matching TRBD1 (5 bases). There are 14 residues in the CDR3. V was shortened by 2 bases and J by 1 base, with 9 bases between the two germline ends. CDR1 is SGDLS and CDR2 is YYNGEE in the germline V gene.

The CDR3 sequence: CASSHPTGRGGNQPQHF. CDR3 sequence (DNA): TGTGCCAGCAGCCACCCCACCGGCAGGGGGGGCAATCAGCCCCAGCATTTT. The V and J genes are TRBV4-2 and TRBJ1-5; 7 bases fit TRBD1. The junction had 10 bases not matched to a gene; V was cut back by 3 bases and J by 2 bases. The length of the CDR3 is 17 residues. Germline loops: CDR1 LGHNA, CDR2 YNFKEQ.

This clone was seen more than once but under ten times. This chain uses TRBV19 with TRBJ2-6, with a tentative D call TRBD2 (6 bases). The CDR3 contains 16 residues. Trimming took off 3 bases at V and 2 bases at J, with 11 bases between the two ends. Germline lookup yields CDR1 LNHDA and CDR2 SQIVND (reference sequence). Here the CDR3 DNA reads TGTGCCAGTAGTATCCTCACGGGGGCTGGGGCCAACGTCCTGACTTTC. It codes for CASSILTGAGANVLTF.

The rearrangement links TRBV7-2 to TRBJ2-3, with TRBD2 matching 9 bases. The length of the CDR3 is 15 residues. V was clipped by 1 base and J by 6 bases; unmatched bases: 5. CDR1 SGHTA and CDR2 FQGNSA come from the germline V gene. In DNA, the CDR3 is TGTGCCAGCAGCTTAGTGGCTAGCGGGGCGGATACGCAGTATTTT. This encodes CASSLVASGADTQYF.

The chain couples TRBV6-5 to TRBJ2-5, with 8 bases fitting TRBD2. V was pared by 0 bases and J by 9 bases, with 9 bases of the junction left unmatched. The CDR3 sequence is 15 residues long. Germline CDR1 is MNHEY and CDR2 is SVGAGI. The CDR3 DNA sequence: TGTGCCAGCAGTTACTCACCCACTAGCGGAGGGGCCCAGTACTTC. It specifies CASSYSPTSGGAQYF.

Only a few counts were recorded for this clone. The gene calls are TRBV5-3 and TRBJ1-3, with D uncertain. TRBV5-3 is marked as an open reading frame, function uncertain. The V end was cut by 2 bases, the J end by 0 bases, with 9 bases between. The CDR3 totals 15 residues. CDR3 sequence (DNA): TGTGCCAGAAGCTTTGCACAGACCTCTGGAAACACCATATATTTT. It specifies CARSFAQTSGNTIYF.

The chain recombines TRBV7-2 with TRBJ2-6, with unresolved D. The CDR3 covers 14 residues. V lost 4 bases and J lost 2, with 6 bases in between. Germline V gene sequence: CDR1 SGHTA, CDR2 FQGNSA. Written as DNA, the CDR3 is TGTGCCAGCAGCTCAAAAACTGGGGCCAACGTCCTGACTTTC. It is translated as CASSSKTGANVLTF.

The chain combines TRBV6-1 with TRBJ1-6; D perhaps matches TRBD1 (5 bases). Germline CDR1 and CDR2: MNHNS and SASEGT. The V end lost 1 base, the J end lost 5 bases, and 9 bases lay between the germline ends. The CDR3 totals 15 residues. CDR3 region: CASSEGQHHNSPLHF. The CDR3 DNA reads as TGTGCCAGCAGTGAAGGACAGCATCATAATTCACCCCTCCACTTT.

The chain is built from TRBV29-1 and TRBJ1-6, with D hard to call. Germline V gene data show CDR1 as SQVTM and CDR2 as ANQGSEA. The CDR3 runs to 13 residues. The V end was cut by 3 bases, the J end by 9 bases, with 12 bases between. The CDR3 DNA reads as TGCAGCGTTGAGGTCACCGCGGGTTCACCCCTCCACTTT. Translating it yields CSVEVTAGSPLHF. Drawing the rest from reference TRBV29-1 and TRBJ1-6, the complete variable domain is SAVISQKPSRDICQRGTSLTIQCQVDSQVTMMFWYRQQPGQSLTLIATANQGSEATYESGFVIDKFPISRPNLTFSTLTVSNMSPEDSSIYLCSVEVTAGSPLHFGNGTRLTVT.

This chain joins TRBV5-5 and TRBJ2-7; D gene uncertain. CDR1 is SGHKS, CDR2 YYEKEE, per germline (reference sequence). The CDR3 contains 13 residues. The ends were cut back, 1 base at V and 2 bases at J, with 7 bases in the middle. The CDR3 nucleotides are TGTGCCAGCAGCTTGAGCCGTGCCTACGAGCAGTACTTC. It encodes CASSLSRAYEQYF.

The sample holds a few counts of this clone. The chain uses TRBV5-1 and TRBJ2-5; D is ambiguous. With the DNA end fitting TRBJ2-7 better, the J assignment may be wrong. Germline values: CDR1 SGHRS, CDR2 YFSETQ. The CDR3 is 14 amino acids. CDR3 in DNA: TGCGCCAGCAGCTTGGTAACGAGATCCTACGAGCAGTACTTC. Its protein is CASSLVTRSYEQYF.

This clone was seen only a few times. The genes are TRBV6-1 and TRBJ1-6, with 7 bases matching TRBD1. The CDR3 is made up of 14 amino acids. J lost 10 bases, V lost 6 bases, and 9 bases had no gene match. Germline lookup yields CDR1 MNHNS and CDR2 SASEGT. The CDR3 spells CASREGDSRSPLHF. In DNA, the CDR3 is TGTGCCAGCAGGGAGGGGGACAGTCGGTCACCCCTCCACTTT.

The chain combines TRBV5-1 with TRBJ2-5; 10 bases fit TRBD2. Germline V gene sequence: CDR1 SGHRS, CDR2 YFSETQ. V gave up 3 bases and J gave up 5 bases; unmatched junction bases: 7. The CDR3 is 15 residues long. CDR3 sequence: CASSWAGTSEETQYF. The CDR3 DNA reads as TGCGCCAGCAGCTGGGCCGGGACTAGCGAGGAGACCCAGTACTTC.